This TCR beta chain was recovered during a study of regulatory T cells in long-lasting Graves disease. Germline V gives CDR1 SGHRS, CDR2 YFSETQ. There are 15 residues in the CDR3. For TCR beta, libraries came from iRepertoire HTBI primers and Arm-PCR of CDR3 regions. TCRdb reprocessed the multiplex PCR reads with MiXCR, giving one entry per CDR3 protein. The table shows hundreds of thousands of distinct CDR3 sequences, with over 20% occurring only once. General study points: Persistent disease showed a preference for TRBV28, TRBJ1-2 and TRBJ2-5. Authors noted too few samples as a limitation. Graves' patients with persistent disease showed TCR diversity lower than patients newly diagnosed.

This clonotype was detected a few times. Its target is unknown. A read error may account for a junction end that differs from germline. Time point in this sample: persistent/refractory GD, antithyroid drugs over 5 years with positive TRAb. Making the TCR library involved RNA that had been extracted from PBMCs. EDTA tubes held roughly 9 milliliters of peripheral blood from each patient. This chain links TRBV5-1 with TRBJ2-2; TRBD1 matches 10 bases. The material was peripheral blood mononuclear cells (PBMCs), obtained when the disease was refractory, from a patient treated with antithyroid drugs. This sequence was found in a female donor with Graves disease. This CDR3 is CASSLRTGGPGELFF. DNA for the CDR3: TGTGCCAGCAGCTTAAGGACAGGGGGACCCGGGGAGCTGTTTTTT.